The 26 T cell receptor beta chains given below trace back to one sample, sequenced in a study of CD8 T cells in ankylosing spondylitis. General study findings and limits: A TCR beta motif of seven or eight highly homologous variants appeared characteristic of ankylosing spondylitis blood.

These receptors have no identified antigens. TCRdb reanalysed the 5' RACE reads using MiXCR and keeps one entry per CDR3 protein. The sample includes about 510,000 distinct CDR3 sequences, roughly 5.2% of them seen just once. Input material: blood, either unsorted or a sorted T cell fraction (not recorded which). These receptors all stem from a male donor with ankylosing spondylitis.

This clonotype has at least ten counts. This chain uses TRBV5-1 with TRBJ1-1; D perhaps matches TRBD1 (5 bases). Per the germline V gene, CDR1 is SGHRS and CDR2 is YFSETQ. CDR3 length: 13 amino acids. Trimming removed 5 bases from V and 7 bases from J, with 15 bases in between. CDR3 nucleotides: TGCGCCAGCAGTAGGGACGCCCGCCTTGAAGCTTTCTTT. Residues: CASSRDARLEAFF.

This clonotype has at least ten counts. V is TRBV7-2 and J is TRBJ2-3; no firm D call. Germline V gives CDR1 SGHTA, CDR2 FQGNSA. This CDR3 contains 15 residues. Between the trimmed V and J ends, which lost 5 bases and 1 base, there was a span of 13 bases. The CDR3 spells CASSLGWGGTDTQYF. In DNA form, the CDR3 reads TGTGCCAGCAGCCTGGGATGGGGTGGCACAGATACGCAGTATTTT.

This clonotype was found many times. V is TRBV25-1 and J is TRBJ2-1, with 9 bases identical to TRBD1. Trimming took 7 bases from V and 8 from J; bases not matched to a gene: 6. Per germline, CDR1 MGHDK and CDR2 SYGVNS. The CDR3 has 13 amino acids. This CDR3 is CASTGTGSDEQFF. The CDR3 nucleotides are TGTGCCAGCACCGGGACAGGGAGCGATGAGCAGTTCTTC. The full variable domain, rest sourced from reference TRBV25-1 and TRBJ2-1, is EADIYQTPRYLVIGTGKKITLECSQTMGHDKMYWYQQDPGMELHLIHYSYGVNSTEKGDLSSESTVSRIRTEHFPLTLESARPSHTSQYLCASTGTGSDEQFFGPGTRLTVL.

This clonotype was counted ten times or more. V and J are TRBV6-2 or TRBV6-3 and TRBJ1-5; no firm D call. Germline loops: CDR1 MNHEY, CDR2 SVGEGT. Deletions cut 0 bases from V and 5 bases from J, with 11 bases between. This CDR3 has 15 amino acids. CDR3 in amino acids: CASSYSWGGHQPQHF. CDR3 coding DNA: TGTGCCAGCAGTTACTCTTGGGGAGGGCATCAGCCCCAGCATTTT.

This clonotype appeared many times. The chain couples TRBV4-3 to TRBJ1-5; TRBD1 agrees at 7 bases. Per germline, CDR1 LGHNA and CDR2 YSLEER. The CDR3 loop spans 15 amino acids. V was pared by 3 bases and J by 4 bases, with 6 bases of the junction left unmatched. In nucleotides, the CDR3 is TGCGCCAGCAGCCATAGCCGGGACAGTAATCAGCCCCAGCATTTT. It is translated as CASSHSRDSNQPQHF.

The V and J genes are TRBV25-1 and TRBJ2-7; maybe TRBD2 (6 bases). Germline V gene sequence: CDR1 MGHDK, CDR2 SYGVNS. CDR3 length: 14 amino acids. Between the trimmed V and J ends, which lost 5 bases and 2 bases, there was a span of 13 bases. CDR3: CASSRHSGTYEQYF. In nucleotides, the CDR3 is TGTGCCAGCAGTCGGCATAGCGGCACCTACGAGCAGTACTTC.

In its sample, this clonotype was seen many times. The chain is built from TRBV5-1 and TRBJ2-4; 9 bases fit TRBD2. Per germline, CDR1 SGHRS and CDR2 YFSETQ. Trimming removed 3 bases from V and 5 bases from J; junction bases left unmatched: 3. The CDR3 is 14 amino acids. The CDR3 sequence: CASSSSGDENIQYF. CDR3 bases: TGCGCCAGCAGCTCTAGCGGGGATGAAAACATTCAGTACTTC.

The CDR3, as DNA: TGTGCCACTGGACTATTGGGAACCGGGGAGCTGTTTTTT. Translating gives CATGLLGTGELFF. The chain recombines TRBV6-2 or TRBV6-3 with TRBJ2-2; tentative D call: TRBD2 (6 bases). The V gene's germline CDR1 is MNHEY and CDR2 SVGEGT. The germline V and J ends were trimmed by 10 bases and 5 bases, with 14 bases remaining between them. The CDR3 runs to 13 residues.

This clonotype has at least ten counts. The chain uses TRBV4-3 and TRBJ2-7; no reliable D call. CDR1 LGHNA and CDR2 YSLEER come from the germline V gene. This CDR3 spans 15 amino acids. The V gene lost 2 bases and the J gene lost 0 bases, with 11 bases spanning the gap. Written as DNA, the CDR3 is TGCGCCAGCAGCCAATCAACCCTCAGCTCCTACGAGCAGTACTTC. Translating gives CASSQSTLSSYEQYF.

This clonotype was recorded many times. The chain employs TRBV15 and TRBJ2-3; no reliable D call. Germline V gives CDR1 LNHNV, CDR2 YYDKDF (reference sequence). The CDR3 extends over 15 amino acids. Trimming took 1 base from V and 5 from J, leaving 13 bases between them. The CDR3 spells CATSRGGSRRDTQYF. DNA for the CDR3: TGTGCCACCAGCAGAGGGGGTAGTAGGCGAGATACGCAGTATTTT.

This clonotype was recorded many times. CDR3 sequence: CASSQGTGGWLTQYF. The DNA of the CDR3 is TGTGCCAGCAGCCAAGGGACAGGGGGATGGTTGACCCAGTACTTC. The rearrangement uses TRBV4-2 and TRBJ2-5, with 10 bases that match TRBD1. V lost 1 base and J lost 7; bases outside the gene matches: 6. The CDR3 runs to 15 residues. Germline V gene sequence: CDR1 LGHNA, CDR2 YNFKEQ.

This clonotype was counted at least ten times. The V gene is TRBV27, the J gene TRBJ2-3, with TRBD2 matching over 7 bases. The J segment lost 0 bases and the V segment lost 7 bases, leaving 4 bases of the junction unmatched. The CDR3 totals 14 residues. In germline, CDR1 is MNHEY, CDR2 SMNVEV (reference sequence). The CDR3 here is CASTTGGSTDTQYF. As DNA, the CDR3 is TGTGCCAGCACCACCGGGGGGAGCACAGATACGCAGTATTTT.

The chain recombines TRBV11-2 with TRBJ2-5; D may be TRBD1 (5 bases). The V and J ends lost 6 bases and 12 bases respectively, with 23 bases between them. Looked up from germline, CDR1 is SGHAT and CDR2 is FQNNGV. This CDR3 spans 14 amino acids. For the CDR3, the DNA is TGTGCCAGCAGACCACGTTCACGCCAGGGATTGGAGTACTTC. This encodes CASRPRSRQGLEYF.

CDR3 region: CSAKGGAGNTIYF. DNA for the CDR3: TGCAGTGCTAAGGGCGGAGCTGGAAACACCATATATTTT. The V and J genes are TRBV20-1 and TRBJ1-3; the D is unclear. Trimming took 4 bases from V and 2 from J, leaving 9 bases between them. Looked up from germline, CDR1 is DFQATT and CDR2 is SNEGSKA (reference sequence). The CDR3 contains 13 residues.

Many counts were recorded for this clonotype. J is TRBJ1-4 and V is TRBV6-2 or TRBV6-3, with D perhaps TRBD1 (5 bases). Trimming pared 7 bases from V and 5 bases from J, leaving 11 bases between. The length of the CDR3 is 13 residues. Germline V gene lookup returns CDR1 MNHEY and CDR2 SVGEGT. CDR3 coding DNA: TGTGCCAGCAAGTGGGGGAGGAATGAAAAACTGTTTTTT. This codes for CASKWGRNEKLFF.

This clonotype was recorded many times. V gene TRBV5-5 combines with J gene TRBJ1-4; D unresolved. Trimming cost V 2 bases and J 4 bases, with 6 bases left between them. Germline V lookup: CDR1 SGHKS, CDR2 YYEKEE (reference sequence). CDR3 length equals 13 residues. CDR3 sequence: CASSFQRNEKLFF. CDR3 nucleotides: TGTGCCAGCAGCTTCCAGCGTAATGAAAAACTGTTTTTT.

The chain combines TRBV10-3 with TRBJ2-3; 8 nucleotides agree with TRBD2. Germline V gene lookup returns CDR1 ENHRY and CDR2 SYGVKD. The CDR3 runs 15 residues. J was trimmed by 4 bases and V by 3 bases; bases with no gene match: 6. CDR3 amino acids: CAISDGGGRPDTQYF. The CDR3 DNA is TGTGCCATCAGTGACGGCGGGGGGCGGCCAGATACGCAGTATTTT.

J is TRBJ2-3 and V is TRBV4-1; 8 positions agree with TRBD1. Germline values: CDR1 MGHRA, CDR2 YSYEKL. CDR3 length equals 17 residues. V was clipped by 4 bases and J by 2 bases; unmatched bases: 11. Here the CDR3 reads CASSREAGTGSTDTQYF. CDR3 coding DNA: TGCGCCAGCAGCCGCGAAGCTGGGACAGGCTCCACAGATACGCAGTATTTT.

This clonotype was recorded many times. The genes are TRBV11-2 and TRBJ2-3; TRBD1 agrees at 8 bases. Germline loops: CDR1 SGHAT, CDR2 FQNNGV. The CDR3 spans 18 residues. Unmatched junction bases numbered 12, after V lost 3 bases and J lost 1 base. The CDR3 nucleotides are TGTGCCAGCAGCTTGCAGGGGGCAGGGAACGCACGCACAGATACGCAGTATTTT. The encoded protein is CASSLQGAGNARTDTQYF.

This clonotype was observed many times. The chain employs TRBV7-9 and TRBJ2-4; maybe TRBD2 (5 bases). This CDR3 is 20 amino acids long. CDR1 is SEHNR, CDR2 FQNEAQ, per germline (reference sequence). The V gene lost 4 bases and the J gene lost 0 bases, with 25 bases spanning the gap. The CDR3 region has the DNA TGTGCCAGCAGCTCCGCACCCTATCGGTTGGCGGAGGTAGCCAAAAACATTCAGTACTTC. It is translated as CASSSAPYRLAEVAKNIQYF.

This clonotype showed up many times. The gene calls are TRBV5-1 and TRBJ2-7, with 7 nucleotides matching TRBD1. The CDR3 is 15 residues long. From germline, CDR1 is SGHRS and CDR2 YFSETQ. With 4 bases clipped from V and 4 bases from J, the junction kept 11 bases outside the gene matches. CDR3 nucleotides: TGCGCCAGCAGCAAACGGACGGACAGGCCATACGAGCAGTACTTC. Translated, it gives CASSKRTDRPYEQYF.

The chain has TRBV28 and TRBJ2-7, with 8 bases fitting TRBD1. This CDR3 has 16 residues. After removal of 3 bases from V and 7 bases from J, the junction contained 14 bases not matched to a gene. Germline V gives CDR1 MDHEN, CDR2 SYDVKM. CDR3 coding DNA: TGTGCCAGCAGTTTCCCGGGACAGGTACCTCCTAGGGAGCAGTACTTC. The encoded protein is CASSFPGQVPPREQYF.

This clonotype was recorded many times. The chain combines TRBV7-6 with TRBJ1-3, with TRBD1 matching 9 bases. J gave up 2 bases and V 4 bases, and 6 bases lay outside the gene matches. Germline V gives CDR1 SGHVS, CDR2 FNYEAQ. This CDR3 spans 16 amino acids. The CDR3 region has the DNA TGTGCCAGCAGCTCGACGACAGGGGGTCCTGGAAACACCATATATTTT. This encodes CASSSTTGGPGNTIYF.

This clonotype was recorded a few times. The V and J genes are TRBV6-5 and TRBJ1-3; D is undetermined. Germline V gives CDR1 MNHEY, CDR2 SVGAGI. With 2 bases removed from V and 0 bases from J, the gap between germline ends came to 8 bases. CDR3 size: 15 residues. CDR3 in DNA: TGTGCCAGCAGTTACGAGGGCCTCTCTGGAAACACCATATATTTT. It translates to CASSYEGLSGNTIYF.

The sample holds a few counts of this clonotype. The rearrangement joins TRBV9 to TRBJ2-2; D is unclear. The CDR3 loop spans 16 amino acids. Looked up from germline, CDR1 is SGDLS and CDR2 is YYNGEE. V dropped 0 bases and J dropped 0 bases, with 9 bases sitting between them. CDR3 sequence: CASSVAARSNTGELFF. The CDR3 DNA follows: TGTGCCAGCAGCGTAGCGGCAAGATCGAACACCGGGGAGCTGTTTTTT.

There are many counts of this clonotype. The V gene is TRBV20-1, the J gene TRBJ2-5; TRBD2 matches at 14 bases. The CDR3 runs to 17 residues. Germline V lookup: CDR1 DFQATT, CDR2 SNEGSKA (reference sequence). Trimming removed 5 bases from V and 0 bases from J; junction bases left unmatched: 8. The CDR3 spells CSAPGTSGSRYQETQYF. The CDR3 DNA is TGCAGTGCTCCCGGGACTAGCGGGAGTAGGTACCAAGAGACCCAGTACTTC.